Listed below are T cell receptor beta chains from one sample, sequenced in a study of CD8 T cells in Susac syndrome. One entry per CDR3 protein, called by TCRdb with MiXCR from the immunoSEQ multiplex PCR reads. The table has some 150,000 distinct CDR3 sequences, around 95% seen once. The sequenced material came from CD8+ T cells from PBMCs. These receptor sequences come from a human donor with multiple sclerosis. The CDR3 runs from the conserved cysteine through the conserved F or W. Each record gives: J gene, D gene, clone size, V gene, CDR3 DNA, CDR3 protein. D genes are given only for firm matches. Size tells how often a clone was seen (once, few, many) or the class of an expanded clone, and some rows leave it out.

TRBJ2-2 | TRBD1 | NA | TRBV23-1 | TGCGCCAGCAGTCAAATCCCCCTGACAGGGAAGACCGGGGAGCTGTTTTTT | CASSQIPLTGKTGELFF
TRBJ2-3 | TRBD2 | few | TRBV13 | TGTGCCAGCAGCTCCGGACTAGCTACAGATACGCAGTATTTT | CASSSGLATDTQYF
TRBJ2-6 | NA | NA | TRBV27 | TGTGCCAGCAGTTCACAGGAGGTCCTGTGGGCCAACGTCCTGACTTTC | CASSSQEVLWANVLTF
TRBJ2-3 | TRBD2 | NA | TRBV12-3/TRBV12-4 | TGTGCCACCCCTCCCGGGGGGACCACAGATACGCAGTATTTT | CATPPGGTTDTQYF
TRBJ1-1 | NA | NA | TRBV19 | TGTGCCAGTAGTATCCCCCCGGCGAACATGAACACTGAAGCTTTCTTT | CASSIPPANMNTEAFF
TRBJ1-1 | TRBD1 | NA | TRBV9 | TGTGCCAGCAGCCAACCCGATAAGGGGGCACTCACTGAAGCTTTCTTT | CASSQPDKGALTEAFF
TRBJ2-3 | TRBD2 | NA | TRBV29-1 | TGCAGCGTCCTCGGACTAGCGGGGGCCACCACAGATACGCAGTATTTT | CSVLGLAGATTDTQYF
TRBJ2-2 | NA | NA | TRBV12-3/TRBV12-4 | TGTGCCAGCAGTTCCCCCGGGGAGCTGTTTTTT | CASSSPGELFF
TRBJ2-1 | NA | NA | TRBV20-1 | TGCAGTGCTAGAAGAGGGACTTCCAATGAGCAGTTCTTC | CSARRGTSNEQFF
TRBJ1-4 | NA | once | TRBV11-2 | TGTGCCAGCAGCTTAGAGGGGAAACTGTTTTTT | CASSLEGKLFF
TRBJ2-2 | NA | NA | TRBV29-1 | TGCAGCGCTAGCCAGAGAGGGGGGGCTAACGGGGAGCTGTTTTTT | CSASQRGGANGELFF
TRBJ1-1 | NA | once | TRBV29-1 | TGCAGCGCAAAGGGGCAGGGAGAAGCTTTCTTT | CSAKGQGEAFF
TRBJ2-5 | NA | NA | TRBV19 | TGTGCCAGTAGTTCCGGGCCCGCGGGGACCCAGTACTTC | CASSSGPAGTQYF
TRBJ2-3 | NA | NA | TRBV7-6 | TGTGCCAGCAGCTTAGTTGGCGCAGATACGCAGTATTTT | CASSLVGADTQYF
TRBJ1-6 | NA | NA | TRBV6-6 | TGTGCCAGCAGTTACTCCGCAGGGGAAAGTTCACCCCTCCACTTT | CASSYSAGESSPLHF
TRBJ1-1 | NA | NA | TRBV30 | TGTGCCTGGAACGGACAAAGGAACACTGAAGCTTTCTTT | CAWNGQRNTEAFF
TRBJ2-3 | NA | NA | TRBV6-5 | TGTGCCAGCAGTTCCCGGACGGCCCTGGGGGCAGATACGCAGTATTTT | CASSSRTALGADTQYF
TRBJ2-6 | TRBD1 | once | TRBV6-4 | TGTGCCAGCAGTGACTCCGGGACAGGGAGAAGAGGGGCCAACGTCCTGACTTTC | CASSDSGTGRRGANVLTF
TRBJ2-5 | NA | NA | TRBV29-1 | TGCAGCGTTGAGGGGGGAACGGAGACCCAGTACTTC | CSVEGGTETQYF
TRBJ1-2 | NA | NA | TRBV25-1 | TGTGCCAGCAGTGAAAACCCGGATGGCTACACCTTC | CASSENPDGYTF
TRBJ2-1 | TRBD2 | NA | TRBV12-5 | TGTGCTAGTGGTTTGGTACTAGCGGGGGGGCTCGATACCTACAATGAGCAGTTCTTC | CASGLVLAGGLDTYNEQFF
TRBJ2-6 | NA | NA | TRBV29-1 | TGCAGCGTCGCGGGACTCCCCTCTGGGGCCAACGTCCTGACTTTC | CSVAGLPSGANVLTF
TRBJ1-2 | NA | NA | TRBV6-5 | TGTGCCAGCAGTTACTCGACGGCCCGCTATGGCTACACCTTC | CASSYSTARYGYTF
TRBJ2-1 | NA | once | TRBV10-3 | TGTGCCATCAGTCTTCCTATTGGGGGCGCTTCCAATGAGCAGTTCTTC | CAISLPIGGASNEQFF